These 29 T cell receptor beta chains originate from one sample sequenced in a study of T cells in tuberculosis. TCRdb's copy holds only in-frame clones and misses some; the assay was immunoSEQ multiplex PCR. Here the sample spans some 41,000 clones, roughly 94% being singletons. Sequencing input: PBMCs. The receptors here all came from a donor aged 10-35 years with latent tuberculosis or without tuberculosis infection. Some clones in this sample may be carry-over from other donors' samples.

The chain has TRBV12-5 and TRBJ1-1, with 10 bases that match TRBD1. CDR3 length: 16 residues. The V segment lost 2 bases and the J segment 6 bases; nucleotides outside the gene matches: 9. Germline V CDR1 and CDR2: LGHNT, FRNRAP. The DNA for the CDR3 is TGTGCTAGTGGTTTGACCCCGGGACAGGGGTTCTCTGAAGCTTTCTTT. Translated, it gives CASGLTPGQGFSEAFF.

The rearrangement uses TRBV6-1 and TRBJ2-5; D uncertain. CDR3 length equals 14 residues. Per the germline V gene, CDR1 is MNHNS and CDR2 is SASEGT. V lost 4 bases and J 1 base, leaving 10 bases between the germline ends. The chain's CDR3 is CASSGKRAQETQYF. CDR3 in DNA: TGTGCCAGCAGTGGAAAACGAGCCCAAGAGACCCAGTACTTC.

The chain employs TRBV2 and TRBJ2-1; 8 bases align to TRBD2. V lost 6 bases to trimming and J lost 10 bases; unmatched junction nucleotides: 8. From germline, CDR1 is SNHLY and CDR2 FYNNEI. The CDR3 consists of 13 residues. The DNA for the CDR3 is TGTGCCAGCAGAGGAGGACTAGCTCGGGAGCAGTTCTTC. Its protein product is CASRGGLAREQFF.

The chain links TRBV13 to TRBJ1-2, with TRBD1 matching 7 bases. The length of the CDR3 is 14 residues. J lost 9 bases, V lost 0 bases, and 7 bases had no gene match. CDR1 is PRHDT, CDR2 FYEKMQ, per germline (reference sequence). CDR3 sequence: CASSLGGQVRSYTF. The CDR3 nucleotides are TGTGCCAGCAGCTTAGGAGGACAGGTTAGGAGCTACACCTTC.

The chain uses TRBV5-8 and TRBJ2-2; no clear D gene. V was shortened by 0 bases and J by 6 bases, with 6 bases between the two germline ends. CDR1 is SGHTS and CDR2 is YDEGEE in the germline V gene. The CDR3 extends over 13 amino acids. Written as DNA, the CDR3 is TGTGCCAGCAGCTTGGTATATTCCGGGGAGCTGTTTTTT. Protein sequence: CASSLVYSGELFF. Full variable domain (remainder filled in from reference TRBV5-8 and TRBJ2-2): EAGVTQSPTHLIKTRGQQATLRCSPISGHTSVYWYQQALGLGLQFLLWYDEGEERNRGNFPPRFSGRQFPNYSSELNVNALELEDSALYLCASSLVYSGELFFGEGSRLTVL.

The CDR3: CATEANSGGGYTF. In nucleotides, the CDR3 is TGTGCCACCGAGGCTAATTCAGGAGGTGGCTACACCTTC. The rearrangement joins TRBV10-3 to TRBJ1-2; D remains ambiguous. This CDR3 has 13 residues. Germline assignment: CDR1 ENHRY and CDR2 SYGVKD. Deletions cut 10 bases from V and 7 bases from J, with 19 bases between.

The gene calls are TRBV9 and TRBJ2-2; 9 bases fit TRBD2. The V gene end was trimmed by 3 bases and the J gene end by 3 bases; junction bases not matched to a gene: 9. Germline V gives CDR1 SGDLS, CDR2 YYNGEE. The CDR3 is made up of 17 amino acids. The CDR3 region has the DNA TGTGCCAGCAGCGGCGGTTCCTTAGCGGGAGACACCGGGGAGCTGTTTTTT. Translated: CASSGGSLAGDTGELFF.

The chain links TRBV4-3 to TRBJ2-2; no clear D gene. The germline CDR1 and CDR2 sequences are LGHNA and YSLEER. V shed 4 bases and J shed 4 bases, with 7 bases lying between them. CDR3 length equals 13 residues. CDR3 nucleotides: TGCGCCAGCAGCCTCGTTTTCACCGGGGAGCTGTTTTTT. This sequence encodes CASSLVFTGELFF.

This chain connects TRBV9 to TRBJ1-5, with D unresolved. V shed 4 bases and J shed 5 bases, with 16 bases lying between them. CDR1 and CDR2 from the germline V gene are SGDLS and YYNGEE. This CDR3 contains 15 residues. Written as DNA, the CDR3 is TGTGCCAGCAGCTCCTCCGACATGGCCTATCAGCCCCAGCATTTT. It yields the protein CASSSSDMAYQPQHF.

The chain carries TRBV28 and TRBJ2-1; D remains ambiguous. The CDR3 runs 15 residues. Per the germline V gene, CDR1 is MDHEN and CDR2 is SYDVKM. Trimming pared 4 bases from V and 0 bases from J, leaving 10 bases between. The CDR3 loop reads CASSSGRSSYNEQFF. The DNA for the CDR3 is TGTGCCAGCAGTTCCGGTCGGAGCTCCTACAATGAGCAGTTCTTC.

V is TRBV27 and J is TRBJ2-1; TRBD2 agrees at 11 bases. Germline CDR1 MNHEY, CDR2 SMNVEV (reference sequence). CDR3 length: 17 amino acids. V gave up 3 bases and J gave up 5 bases; unmatched junction bases: 9. The CDR3 region is CASSFIPLAGDHNEQFF. CDR3 nucleotides: TGTGCCAGCAGTTTTATCCCACTAGCGGGAGATCACAATGAGCAGTTCTTC.

The V gene is TRBV28, the J gene TRBJ1-1; tentatively, D is TRBD1 (5 bases). This CDR3 has 18 amino acids. Trimming removed 5 bases from V and 1 base from J, with 23 bases in between. CDR1 MDHEN and CDR2 SYDVKM come from the germline V gene. The CDR3 region is CASSPTPLGGSANTEAFF. CDR3 in DNA: TGTGCCAGCAGTCCGACGCCCCTCGGGGGGAGTGCGAACACTGAAGCTTTCTTT.

The chain has TRBV27 and TRBJ2-5, with TRBD2 matching 10 bases. Looked up from germline, CDR1 is MNHEY and CDR2 is SMNVEV (reference sequence). The ends lost 5 bases at V and 5 bases at J; junction bases unmatched: 14. The CDR3 runs 17 residues. The DNA of the CDR3 is TGTGCCAGCAGTGACTGGACGCTAGCGGGAGAGGTGGAGACCCAGTACTTC. As protein: CASSDWTLAGEVETQYF.

J is TRBJ1-5 and V is TRBV12-5, with D uncertain. The germline V and J ends were trimmed by 0 bases and 1 base, with 7 bases remaining between them. CDR3 length: 15 amino acids. The germline V gene encodes CDR1 LGHNT and CDR2 FRNRAP. The CDR3 region has the DNA TGTGCTAGTGGTTTGGTACGGTCAAGCAATCAGCCCCAGCATTTT. Protein sequence: CASGLVRSSNQPQHF.

The rearrangement links TRBV19 to TRBJ2-5, with a weak D call TRBD2 (6 bases). The CDR3 covers 14 residues. Germline loops: CDR1 LNHDA, CDR2 SQIVND (reference sequence). Trimming took off 4 bases at V and 7 bases at J, with 16 bases between the two ends. DNA of the CDR3: TGTGCCAGTAGTACCCGGGACTCGAAGTGGACCCAGTACTTC. Amino acid sequence: CASSTRDSKWTQYF. The variable domain in full, completed from reference TRBV19 and TRBJ2-5, reads DGGITQSPKYLFRKEGQNVTLSCEQNLNHDAMYWYRQDPGQGLRLIYYSQIVNDFQKGDIAEGYSVSREKKESFPLTVTSAQKNPTAFYLCASSTRDSKWTQYFGPGTRLLVL.

The chain uses TRBV30 and TRBJ2-3, with 8 bases fitting TRBD2. Germline CDR1 GTSNPN, CDR2 SVGIG (reference sequence). This CDR3 has 14 residues. V lost 5 bases and J lost 2; bases outside the gene matches: 6. Here the CDR3 reads CAWSGGRHTDTQYF. CDR3 in DNA: TGTGCCTGGTCCGGCGGGAGGCACACAGATACGCAGTATTTT.

V gene TRBV28 combines with J gene TRBJ1-3; 9 bases map to TRBD1. The V and J ends lost 3 bases and 1 base, in that order; junction bases with no gene match: 4. CDR1 is MDHEN, CDR2 SYDVKM, per germline. CDR3 length: 16 residues. CDR3 nucleotide sequence: TGTGCCAGCAGTTTGGACAGGGGTTGGTCTGGAAACACCATATATTTT. This translates into CASSLDRGWSGNTIYF.

The chain combines TRBV27 with TRBJ2-1, with 7 positions matching TRBD2. Germline V gives CDR1 MNHEY, CDR2 SMNVEV (reference sequence). V lost 3 bases and J lost 9; bases outside the gene matches: 8. The CDR3 is made up of 14 amino acids. The chain's CDR3 is CASSFGGSDGEQFF. For the CDR3, the DNA is TGTGCCAGCAGTTTTGGCGGGAGCGACGGTGAGCAGTTCTTC.

The chain is built from TRBV5-6 and TRBJ2-7; 7 bases line up with TRBD1. This CDR3 region has 14 residues. Trimming took 0 bases from V and 1 from J; bases not matched to a gene: 1. Germline CDR1 SGHDT, CDR2 YYEEEE. The CDR3 spells CASSLGQGSYEQYF. The CDR3 DNA is TGTGCCAGCAGCTTGGGACAGGGATCCTACGAGCAGTACTTC.

The chain couples TRBV4-2 to TRBJ1-1; perhaps TRBD1 as D (5 bases). The germline V gene has CDR1 LGHNA and CDR2 YNFKEQ. The CDR3 covers 14 residues. The germline V and J ends were trimmed by 5 bases and 4 bases, with 14 bases remaining between them. The CDR3 DNA is TGTGCCAGCAGCGGGAGGTCGGGGGGCACTGAAGCTTTCTTT. As protein: CASSGRSGGTEAFF.

The chain recombines TRBV7-2 with TRBJ2-1; D perhaps matches TRBD1 (6 bases). Per germline, CDR1 SGHTA and CDR2 FQGNSA. The length of the CDR3 is 13 residues. V lost 5 bases and J 8 bases, leaving 13 bases between the germline ends. CDR3 nucleotide sequence: TGTGCCAGCAGCCCCAGACAGGTTCATGAGCAGTTCTTC. Encoded protein: CASSPRQVHEQFF. The variable domain in full, completed from reference TRBV7-2 and TRBJ2-1, reads GAGVSQSPSNKVTEKGKDVELRCDPISGHTALYWYRQSLGQGLEFLIYFQGNSAPDKSGLPSDRFSAERTGGSVSTLTIQRTQQEDSAVYLCASSPRQVHEQFFGPGTRLTVL.

J is TRBJ2-7 and V is TRBV7-9, with TRBD1 as a possible D gene (5 bases). This CDR3 contains 15 residues. The germline V gene encodes CDR1 SEHNR and CDR2 FQNEAQ (reference sequence). Trimming removed 5 bases at V and 1 base at J, with 15 bases between. CDR3 DNA sequence: TGTGCCAGCAGCCCCCGGTTAGGGGTTTCCTACGAGCAGTACTTC. Residues: CASSPRLGVSYEQYF.

The chain links TRBV6-4 to TRBJ1-1; TRBD1 is a possible D gene (5 bases). The CDR3 has 17 residues. Between the trimmed V and J ends, which lost 0 bases and 5 bases, there was a span of 19 bases. Germline V gives CDR1 MRHNA, CDR2 SNTAGT. CDR3: CASSDSSRDVDGTEAFF. The CDR3 nucleotides read TGTGCCAGCAGTGACTCGAGCAGGGATGTTGATGGGACTGAAGCTTTCTTT.

This rearrangement joins TRBV4-1 to TRBJ2-3; 8 bases line up with TRBD2. In germline, CDR1 is MGHRA, CDR2 YSYEKL. This CDR3 has 16 residues. Unmatched junction bases numbered 10, after V lost 2 bases and J lost 6 bases. Written as DNA, the CDR3 is TGCGCCAGCAGCCAATTTGGGACTAGGAGTCACGATACGCAGTATTTT. This codes for CASSQFGTRSHDTQYF.

The chain has TRBV4-3 and TRBJ2-5, with 11 bases identical to TRBD2. This CDR3 contains 15 residues. J lost 3 bases, V lost 4 bases, and 4 bases had no gene match. The germline V gene has CDR1 LGHNA and CDR2 YSLEER. The CDR3 spells CASSRILAGEETQYF. The CDR3, as DNA: TGCGCCAGCAGCCGAATACTAGCGGGAGAAGAGACCCAGTACTTC.

This sequence joins TRBV4-1 and TRBJ2-2, with TRBD1 matching 7 bases. The CDR3 is made up of 17 amino acids. Germline loops: CDR1 MGHRA, CDR2 YSYEKL. Trimming removed 1 base from V and 1 base from J; junction bases left unmatched: 6. The CDR3 DNA sequence: TGCGCCAGCAGCCAAGGGACGTGGGACAGGAACACCGGGGAGCTGTTTTTT. It yields the protein CASSQGTWDRNTGELFF.

The chain uses TRBV10-1 and TRBJ2-7, with TRBD2 as a possible D gene (5 bases). Per the germline V gene, CDR1 is WNHNN and CDR2 is SYGVQD (reference sequence). This CDR3 has 16 residues. With 3 bases removed from V and 3 bases from J, the gap between germline ends came to 18 bases. The DNA for the CDR3 is TGCGCCAGCAGTGAATTCGGGGAACCTACCCTCTACGAGCAGTACTTC. This gives the protein CASSEFGEPTLYEQYF.

The chain has TRBV19 and TRBJ1-3, with D tentatively TRBD1 (6 bases). This CDR3 spans 14 amino acids. Germline loops: CDR1 LNHDA, CDR2 SQIVND (reference sequence). V shed 3 bases and J shed 4 bases, with 10 bases lying between them. CDR3 amino acids: CASSIRGSGNTIYF. In nucleotides, the CDR3 is TGTGCCAGTAGTATTAGGGGGTCCGGAAACACCATATATTTT.

This clone was recorded once. The chain carries TRBV7-2 and TRBJ2-3; the D gene is possibly TRBD2 (6 bases). This CDR3 is 16 amino acids long. V lost 1 base and J 6 bases, leaving 17 bases between the germline ends. The V gene's germline CDR1 is SGHTA and CDR2 FQGNSA. CDR3 protein: CASSLGLPGSSDTQYF. The DNA of the CDR3 is TGTGCCAGCAGCTTAGGTCTGCCCGGGAGTTCTGATACGCAGTATTTT.